Listed below are T cell receptor beta chains from one sample, sequenced in a study of T cell responses to AZD1222 COVID-19 vaccine. Sequencing used immunoSEQ multiplex PCR; TCRdb keeps in-frame clones, though not all of them. The table has 180,000 or so clones, about 90% seen once. Sequencing was performed on peripheral blood, taken 28 days after the second AZD1222 dose. The receptors here all came from an adult who received the AZD1222 COVID-19 vaccine. Both conserved end residues are part of each CDR3. D genes are given only for firm matches. Clone size, where shown, is once, few, many, or a class for clones that have expanded.

d_call	clone_size	v_call	j_call	cdr3_nt	cdr3_aa
-	few	TRBV12-2	TRBJ1-2	TGTGCAAGTCGCTTAGTGCGCGGACGGAGGACTAACTATGGCTACACCTTC	CASRLVRGRRTNYGYTF
TRBD1	-	TRBV28	TRBJ1-4	TGTGCCAGCAGCGGACAGGGGCGGACGGCGGGTGAAAAACTGTTTTTT	CASSGQGRTAGEKLFF
-	-	TRBV19	TRBJ2-5	TGTGCCAGTAGTTCACCCGGGACAAGGTGCGAAAAGACCCAGTACTTC	CASSSPGTRCEKTQYF
-	-	TRBV30	TRBJ1-6	TGTGCCTGGAGTGGGGACACCTCGAGGGGTTATAATTCACCCCTCCACTTT	CAWSGDTSRGYNSPLHF
-	-	TRBV13	TRBJ2-7	TGTGCCAGCAGCTTAGGGCAGGATTATTCCTACGAGCAGTACTTC	CASSLGQDYSYEQYF
TRBD1	once	TRBV7-8	TRBJ1-6	TGTGCCAGCAGCTTAGGTCGTCAGGGGGCAAATTCACCCCTCCACTTT	CASSLGRQGANSPLHF
-	-	TRBV3-1/TRBV3-2	TRBJ2-7	TGTGCCAGCAGCCAGGCCGGTGGAGCGCAGTACTTC	CASSQAGGAQYF
-	-	TRBV10-3	TRBJ1-4	TGTGCCATCAGTGGGGGCGCCGGAACTAATGAAAAACTGTTTTTT	CAISGGAGTNEKLFF
TRBD1	-	TRBV11-2	TRBJ1-2	TGTGCCAGCAGCTTATTATTTTCGACCAGAAGGACAGGGGTCCATGGCTACACCTTC	CASSLLFSTRRTGVHGYTF
-	-	TRBV6-5	TRBJ1-1	TGTGCCAGCAGGGTGGCGACGGACACTGAAGCTTTCTTT	CASRVATDTEAFF
-	-	TRBV6-5	TRBJ1-6	TGTGCCAGCAGCCCGACAGAAGCCGGGGGTTCACCCCTCCACTTT	CASSPTEAGGSPLHF
-	-	TRBV5-1	TRBJ2-5	TGCGCCAGCAGCTTGGTGAGTAGACAATCGCAGGAGACCCAGTACTTC	CASSLVSRQSQETQYF
-	-	TRBV6-2/TRBV6-3	TRBJ2-3	TGTGCCAGCAGCCCACCCCCCCGGGGGCCCGCACCAGATACGCAGTATTTT	CASSPPPRGPAPDTQYF
-	-	TRBV7-3	TRBJ1-6	TGTGCCAGCAGCGAAGGGGGGGGCTCACCCCTCCACTTT	CASSEGGGSPLHF
-	-	TRBV6-4	TRBJ1-1	TGTGCCAGTCGACAGCAGATGAACACTGAAGCTTTCTTT	CASRQQMNTEAFF
-	-	TRBV5-1	TRBJ1-2	TGCGCCAGCAGCTTGGAGTTCACTGTTAACTATGGCTACACCTTC	CASSLEFTVNYGYTF
TRBD1	-	TRBV9	TRBJ2-1	TGTGCCAGCACCATAGGACAGGGGGTCTACAATGAGCAGTTCTTC	CASTIGQGVYNEQFF
-	-	TRBV7-9	TRBJ2-6	TGTGCCGACGGTGGGGACCGCTCTGGGGCCAACGTCCTGACTTTC	CADGGDRSGANVLTF
TRBD1	-	TRBV29-1	TRBJ1-2	TGCAGCGTGACCCCAGGGGGGGCTGGCTACACCTTC	CSVTPGGAGYTF
TRBD2	-	TRBV11-2	TRBJ2-1	TGTGCCAGCAGCTTAGATGCCGGGGCGGGAGGTAGGGATGAGCAGTTCTTC	CASSLDAGAGGRDEQFF
-	-	TRBV30	TRBJ1-4	TGTGCCTGGAGGGGGACGGAGGCTAATGAAAAACTGTTTTTT	CAWRGTEANEKLFF
TRBD2	-	TRBV18	TRBJ2-1	TGTGCCAGCTCACCTAACAGCGGGGAGTACAATGAGCAGTTCTTC	CASSPNSGEYNEQFF
TRBD1	-	TRBV7-8	TRBJ1-5	TGTGCCAGCAGCTTAGGTGGACAGGGCACTCAGCCCCAGCATTTT	CASSLGGQGTQPQHF
TRBD2	-	TRBV27	TRBJ2-5	TGTGCCAGCAGTGGGGGGACTAGCGGTTTAGAGACCCAGTACTTC	CASSGGTSGLETQYF
-	-	TRBV11-2	TRBJ2-5	TGTGCCAGCAGCTCCCTTGCGGAGACCCAGTACTTC	CASSSLAETQYF
-	-	TRBV4-2	TRBJ1-4	TGTGCCAGCAGCCAGGACCGACCCCTCACGGTAACTAATGAAAAACTGTTTTTT	CASSQDRPLTVTNEKLFF
TRBD1	once	TRBV9	TRBJ1-4	TGTGCCAGCAGCGTAGCGGACAGGACTAATGAAAAACTGTTTTTT	CASSVADRTNEKLFF
TRBD2	once	TRBV15	TRBJ2-1	TGTGCCACCAGCAGAGTTTCCGTGGCTAGCGGGAGCAATGAGCAGTTCTTC	CATSRVSVASGSNEQFF